Here is one T cell receptor beta chain with its context. Its antigen is unidentified. This PCR relied on a set of 60 Vbeta primers and 13 Jbeta primers. Some clones are missing from TCRdb's copy, which holds only in-frame ones; the method was immunoSEQ multiplex PCR. In the table there are approximately 190,000 clones, around 84% of which are singletons. The source of the sample is a study of cytomegalovirus exposure and HLA in healthy donors. Study observations and caveats: The authors enumerated 180 or so TCR beta chains as linked to cytomegalovirus. In most subjects, TCR beta sequences reportedly gave accurate predictions of HLA-A and HLA-B alleles. Earlier analysis found most TCR beta V segments productive about 90% or about 30% of the time.

Germline V CDR1 and CDR2: MGHDK, SYGVNS. The CDR3 covers 15 residues. The V segment lost 6 bases and the J segment 6 bases; nucleotides outside the gene matches: 8. The sample taken for sequencing was PBMCs. The chain is built from TRBV25-1 and TRBJ1-4; 9 bases match TRBD1. The TCR originated in a woman aged 18-35 years in good health and CMV-seronegative. The DNA for the CDR3 is TGTGCCAGCAGACAACCCGGGACAGGGTATGAAAAACTGTTTTTT. Its translation is CASRQPGTGYEKLFF.